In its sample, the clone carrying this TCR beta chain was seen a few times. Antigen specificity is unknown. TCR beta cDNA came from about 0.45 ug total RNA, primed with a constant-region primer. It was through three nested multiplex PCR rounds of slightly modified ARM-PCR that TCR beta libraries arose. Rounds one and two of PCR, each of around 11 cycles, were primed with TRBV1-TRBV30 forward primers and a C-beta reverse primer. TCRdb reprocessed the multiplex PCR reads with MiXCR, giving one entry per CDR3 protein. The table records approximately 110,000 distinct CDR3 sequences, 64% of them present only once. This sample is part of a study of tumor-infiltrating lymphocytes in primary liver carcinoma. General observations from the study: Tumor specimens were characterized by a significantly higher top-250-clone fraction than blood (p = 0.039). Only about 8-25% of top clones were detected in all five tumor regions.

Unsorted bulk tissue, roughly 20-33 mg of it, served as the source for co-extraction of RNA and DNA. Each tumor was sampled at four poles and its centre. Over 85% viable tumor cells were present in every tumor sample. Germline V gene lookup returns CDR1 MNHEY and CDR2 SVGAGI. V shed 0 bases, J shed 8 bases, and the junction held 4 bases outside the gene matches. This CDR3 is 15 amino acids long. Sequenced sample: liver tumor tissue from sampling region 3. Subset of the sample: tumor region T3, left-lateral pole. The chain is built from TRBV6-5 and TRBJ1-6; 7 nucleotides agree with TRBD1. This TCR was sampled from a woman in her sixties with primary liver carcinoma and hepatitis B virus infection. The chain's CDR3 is CASSYSQGWDSPLHF. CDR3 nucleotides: TGTGCCAGCAGTTACTCACAGGGGTGGGATTCACCCCTCCACTTT.